This T cell receptor (beta chain) was obtained from a study of cytomegalovirus exposure and HLA in healthy donors. Study-wide points: In all likelihood, a cluster of highly shared sequence variants was a sequencing artifact. In vitro assays verified that a few CMV-associated chains recognized CMV antigens specifically. An ancestry cluster, one associated with Asian ancestry, reportedly showed fewer N-insertions than the approximately 670-donor mean in a later analysis. Researchers counted some 150 TCR beta chains as cytomegalovirus-associated.

This clone showed up just once. What it binds is not known. Germline V CDR1 and CDR2: MDHEN, SYDVKM. J lost 7 bases, V lost 9 bases, and 9 bases had no gene match. The CDR3 extends over 15 amino acids. The PCR contained 60 Vbeta and 13 Jbeta primers. Clones were read by immunoSEQ multiplex PCR, and TCRdb kept only the in-frame ones, dropping some. The sample shows 150,000 to 200,000 clones, about four fifths of them seen only once. Sequenced sample: PBMCs. J is TRBJ2-1 and V is TRBV28, with 13 bases aligning to TRBD2. The sequence was obtained from a young woman in good health and CMV-seronegative. The CDR3 protein is CASHTGTSGINEQFF. CDR3 coding DNA: TGTGCCAGTCACACCGGGACTAGCGGGATAAATGAGCAGTTCTTC.